This entry lists 10 T cell receptor beta chains sequenced from one sample in a study of PD-1 blockade in classical Hodgkin lymphoma. Using immunoSEQ multiplex PCR, the repertoire was profiled, and TCRdb retains in-frame clones only, with some absent. The data show over 9,000 clones, approximately 84% seen once. Following autologous stem cell transplantation, relapse occurred in every patient, and exposure to brentuximab vedotin varied. This specimen was peripheral blood mononuclear cells (PBMCs), taken at baseline. Every receptor here comes from a human donor with classical Hodgkin lymphoma.

The chain combines TRBV21-1 with TRBJ1-3; TRBD1, the table's D call, lacks a check against the DNA. TRBV21-1 is tagged as a pseudogene. CDR3 length equals 19 residues. The CDR3 nucleotides read TGTGCCAGCAGCAAAGAGTGGGCCCTATCAGGGTCTTCTGGAAACACCATATATTTT. Residues: CASSKEWALSGSSGNTIYF.

The chain recombines TRBV6-5 with TRBJ2-2; D gene ambiguous. CDR3 length equals 11 residues. Per germline, CDR1 MNHEY and CDR2 SVGAGI. V was cut by 2 bases and J by 9 bases, with 4 bases left in between. The chain's CDR3 is CASSYNRELFF. CDR3 DNA sequence: TGTGCCAGCAGTTACAATCGGGAGCTGTTTTTT.

V and J are TRBV21-1 and TRBJ2-7; no check of the table's D call, TRBD1, against the DNA was made. TRBV21-1 is given as a pseudogene. The CDR3 consists of 15 residues. The CDR3 DNA reads as TGTGCCAGCAGCAAACGGAGACAGGGTGCCTACGAGCAGTACTTC. This encodes CASSKRRQGAYEQYF.

The chain employs TRBV27 and TRBJ2-3, with D uncertain. CDR3 length: 11 amino acids. Germline values: CDR1 MNHEY, CDR2 SMNVEV (reference sequence). Trimming removed 5 bases from V and 4 bases from J, with 4 bases in between. CDR3 region: CASSLADTQYF. The CDR3 region has the DNA TGTGCCAGCAGTCTAGCAGATACGCAGTATTTT.

This chain links TRBV7-7 with TRBJ2-2; maybe TRBD2 (5 bases). CDR1 and CDR2 (germline): SSHAT, FNYEAQ (reference sequence). This CDR3 has 15 residues. With 5 bases removed from V and 2 bases from J, the gap between germline ends came to 12 bases. The CDR3 sequence is CASSPDWINTGELFF. The CDR3, as DNA: TGTGCCAGCAGCCCGGACTGGATAAACACCGGGGAGCTGTTTTTT.

The V and J genes are TRBV18 and TRBJ1-1; D call uncertain. Trimming removed 3 bases from V and 0 bases from J, with 8 bases in between. Per germline, CDR1 KGHSH and CDR2 LQKENI. CDR3 length equals 14 residues. The CDR3: CASSPSGMNTEAFF. Here the CDR3 DNA reads TGTGCCAGCTCACCCTCGGGAATGAACACTGAAGCTTTCTTT.

The rearrangement links TRBV27 to TRBJ1-4; weak D call: TRBD1 (5 bases). This CDR3 comprises 15 residues. Germline CDR1 reads MNHEY; CDR2 reads SMNVEV (reference sequence). V gave up 7 bases and J gave up 7 bases, with 19 bases separating them. This CDR3 is CASKRTGARSEKLFF. The DNA of the CDR3 is TGTGCCAGCAAACGAACCGGGGCGCGCAGTGAAAAACTGTTTTTT.

The gene calls are TRBV10-3 and TRBJ2-7, with no clear D. V shed 4 bases and J shed 0 bases, with 4 bases lying between them. The CDR3 sequence is 12 residues long. The germline V gene has CDR1 ENHRY and CDR2 SYGVKD. The CDR3 bases are TGTGCCATCAGTGGTTCCTCCTACGAGCAGTACTTC. It codes for CAISGSSYEQYF.

The gene calls are TRBV6-4 and TRBJ2-5; D perhaps matches TRBD2 (7 bases). This CDR3 spans 21 amino acids. V was trimmed by 0 bases and J by 3 bases, leaving 29 bases between them. Germline assignment: CDR1 MRHNA and CDR2 SNTAGT. CDR3 bases: TGTGCCAGCAGTGACTCGCTAACACCGCGCGGGGGCCAGGTTGGTAAAGAGACCCAGTACTTC. Its translation is CASSDSLTPRGGQVGKETQYF.

This sequence joins TRBV11-3 and TRBJ2-3; TRBD2 aligns across 7 bases. This CDR3 has 15 amino acids. Per germline, CDR1 SGHNT and CDR2 YENEEA. The trim removed 1 base at V and 1 base at J, leaving 2 bases unmatched. The CDR3 region has the DNA TGTGCCAGCAGCTTAGGTGGGGGGGGCACAGATACGCAGTATTTT. The encoded protein is CASSLGGGGTDTQYF.